This entry describes one TCR beta chain. This sample was taken from a study of blood T cell repertoires in COVID-19. Study in general: Sources were T cells, B-cell-depleted T cells, or PBMCs; the material itself was cDNA or gDNA.

TCRdb's table, derived via immunoSEQ multiplex PCR, lists solely in-frame clones and lacks some. This sample carries under 300,000 clones, approximately 79% of them seen once, and the ten largest clones take about 4%. Sequenced input: peripheral blood. The sequence derives from a woman aged 40 to 50 with active or convalescent COVID-19.

The CDR3 sequence: CASSLHPRIEQYF. The DNA for the CDR3 is TGTGCCAGCAGTTTACATCCCAGGATCGAGCAGTACTTC. The chain has TRBV27 and TRBJ2-7; no clear D. The CDR3 loop spans 13 amino acids. The V gene's germline CDR1 is MNHEY and CDR2 SMNVEV (reference sequence). With 2 bases removed from V and 6 bases from J, the gap between germline ends came to 11 bases.